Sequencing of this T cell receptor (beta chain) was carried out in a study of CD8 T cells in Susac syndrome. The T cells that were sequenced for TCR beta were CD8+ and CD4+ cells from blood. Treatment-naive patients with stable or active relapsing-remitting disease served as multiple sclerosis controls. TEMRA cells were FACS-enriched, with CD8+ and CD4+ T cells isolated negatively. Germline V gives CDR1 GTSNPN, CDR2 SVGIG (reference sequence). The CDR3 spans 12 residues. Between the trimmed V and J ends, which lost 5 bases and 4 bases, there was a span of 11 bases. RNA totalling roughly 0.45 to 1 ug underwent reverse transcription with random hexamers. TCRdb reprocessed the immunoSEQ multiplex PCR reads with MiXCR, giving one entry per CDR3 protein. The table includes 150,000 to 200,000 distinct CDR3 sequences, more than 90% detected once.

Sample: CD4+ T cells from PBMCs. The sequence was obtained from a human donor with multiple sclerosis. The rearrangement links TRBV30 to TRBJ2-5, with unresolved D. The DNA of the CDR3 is TGTGCCTGGGGACGTCCTCGAGAGACCCAGTACTTC. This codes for CAWGRPRETQYF.